This TCR beta chain was identified during a study of chemoradiotherapy in HPV16-positive cancers (dated 2022 in TCRdb). The study in broad terms: Using functional T-cell assays on cells from two HPV16-positive patients, the researchers defined candidate HPV-specific T-cell clones and common TCR motifs. The candidate HPV-specific TCRs and motifs were then tracked in TCR repertoires from 80 to 95 patients with HPV-related cancers. The study set out to ask whether T-cell immunity against the HPV oncoproteins E6 and E7 changes over the course of chemoradiotherapy and whether that immunity affects survival.

To note about this clone: Its antigen specificity is not known. No qualities accompany the bases; no much larger clone lies one base away.

From a lookup of the germline V gene (reference sequence), CDR1 and CDR2 are LNHNV and YYDKDF. V and J lose 0 bases and 6 bases, and a span of 11 bases separates them. The CDR3 sequence holds 14 residues, the cysteine and phenylalanine included. Left in the record is the CDR3 DNA by itself, 42 bases read in frame from the first base. Repertoires were sampled repeatedly over the course of chemoradiotherapy so that clonal expansion in the tumor microenvironment could be followed. Library preparation was by the immunoSEQ multiplex PCR assay. TCRdb's version of the immuneACCESS table is confined to in-frame rearrangements and falls short of the full clone set. An unresolved V gene accounts for under half of the shortfall where checked; the remainder is of unknown origin. The sample has approximately 13,000 clones on record, approximately 85% of them singletons. The ten largest clones add up to 5.8% of the sample.

The full study reports these points: The functional definition of HPV-specific T cells was derived from only two HPV16-positive patients, and the survival association was reported for HPV16-positive patients. In HPV16-positive patients, expansion of HPV-responsive T cells during chemoradiotherapy was found to be associated with improved recurrence-free survival. Expansion of candidate HPV-specific clones and E7-related TCR motifs was observed in the tumor microenvironment during treatment, whereas no such expansion was observed for non-HPV-specific T cells.

The chain is assembled from TRBV15 and TRBJ1-2; the D gene cannot be resolved reliably. This TCR was sampled from a human donor with HPV-associated anogenital cancer. The input for sequencing was blood, taken from a patient who underwent chemoradiotherapy. The DNA sequence is as follows: TGTGCCACCAGCAGAGATGAGGGCGTTAATGGCTACACCTTC. It encodes CATSRDEGVNGYTF. Beyond the CDR3, the reference TRBV15 and TRBJ1-2 genes provide the residues; the full variable domain reads: DAMVIQNPRYQVTQFGKPVTLSCSQTLNHNVMYWYQQKSSQAPKLLFHYYDKDFNNEADTPDNFQSRRPNTSFCFLDIRSPGLGDTAMYLCATSRDEGVNGYTFGSGTRLTVV.